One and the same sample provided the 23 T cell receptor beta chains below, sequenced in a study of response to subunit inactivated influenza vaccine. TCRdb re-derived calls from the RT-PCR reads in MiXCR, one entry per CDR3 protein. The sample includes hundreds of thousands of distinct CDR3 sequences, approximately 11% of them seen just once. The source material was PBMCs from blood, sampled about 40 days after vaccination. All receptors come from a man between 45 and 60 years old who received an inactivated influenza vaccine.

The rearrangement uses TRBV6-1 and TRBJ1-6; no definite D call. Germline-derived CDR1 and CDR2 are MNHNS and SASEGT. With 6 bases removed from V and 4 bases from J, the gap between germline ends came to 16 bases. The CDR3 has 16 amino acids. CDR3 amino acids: CASRSASNRYNSPLHF. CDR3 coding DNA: TGTGCCAGCAGGAGTGCTTCAAATCGGTATAATTCACCCCTCCACTTT.

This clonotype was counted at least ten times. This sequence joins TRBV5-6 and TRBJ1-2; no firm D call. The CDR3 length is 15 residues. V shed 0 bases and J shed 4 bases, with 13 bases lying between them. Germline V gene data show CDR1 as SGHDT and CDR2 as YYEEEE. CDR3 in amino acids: CASSLAGSVPYGYTF. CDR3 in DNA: TGTGCCAGCAGCTTGGCCGGATCTGTTCCCTATGGCTACACCTTC.

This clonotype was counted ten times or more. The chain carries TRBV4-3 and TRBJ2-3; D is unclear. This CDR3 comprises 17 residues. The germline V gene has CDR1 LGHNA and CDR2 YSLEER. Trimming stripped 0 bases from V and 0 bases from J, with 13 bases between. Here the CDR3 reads CASSQEFLSPSTDTQYF. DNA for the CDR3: TGCGCCAGCAGCCAAGAATTTCTGTCCCCTAGCACAGATACGCAGTATTTT.

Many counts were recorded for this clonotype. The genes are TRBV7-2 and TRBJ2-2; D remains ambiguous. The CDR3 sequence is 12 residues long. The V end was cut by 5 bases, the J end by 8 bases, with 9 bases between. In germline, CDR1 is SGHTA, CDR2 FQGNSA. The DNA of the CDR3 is TGTGCCAGCAGCCCCGGGCTGGGGGAGCTGTTTTTT. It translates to CASSPGLGELFF.

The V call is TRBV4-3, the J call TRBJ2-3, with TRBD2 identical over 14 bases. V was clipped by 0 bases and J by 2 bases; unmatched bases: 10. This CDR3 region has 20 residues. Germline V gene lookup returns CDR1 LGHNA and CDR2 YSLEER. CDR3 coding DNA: TGCGCCAGCAGCCAAGACCGACTAGCGGGAGGGCCCACGGCCACAGATACGCAGTATTTT. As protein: CASSQDRLAGGPTATDTQYF.

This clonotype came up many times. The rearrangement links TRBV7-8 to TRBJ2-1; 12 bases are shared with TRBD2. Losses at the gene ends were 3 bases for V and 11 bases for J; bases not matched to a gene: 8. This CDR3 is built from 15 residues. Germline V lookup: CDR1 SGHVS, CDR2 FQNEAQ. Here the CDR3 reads CASSFLKTSGSKQFF. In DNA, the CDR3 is TGTGCCAGCAGCTTTCTAAAGACTAGCGGGAGCAAGCAGTTCTTC.

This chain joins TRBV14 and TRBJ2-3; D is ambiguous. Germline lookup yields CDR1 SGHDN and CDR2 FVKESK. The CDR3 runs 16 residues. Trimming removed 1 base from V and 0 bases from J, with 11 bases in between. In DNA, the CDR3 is TGTGCCAGCAGCCAAGTCCGGCGCCCTAGCACAGATACGCAGTATTTT. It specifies CASSQVRRPSTDTQYF.

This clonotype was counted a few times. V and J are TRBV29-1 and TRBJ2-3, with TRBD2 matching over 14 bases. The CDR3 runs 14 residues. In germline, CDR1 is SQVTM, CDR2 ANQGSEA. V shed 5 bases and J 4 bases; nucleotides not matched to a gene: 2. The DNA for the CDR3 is TGCAGCGTTAAGACTAGCGGGAGGGCAGATACGCAGTATTTT. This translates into CSVKTSGRADTQYF.

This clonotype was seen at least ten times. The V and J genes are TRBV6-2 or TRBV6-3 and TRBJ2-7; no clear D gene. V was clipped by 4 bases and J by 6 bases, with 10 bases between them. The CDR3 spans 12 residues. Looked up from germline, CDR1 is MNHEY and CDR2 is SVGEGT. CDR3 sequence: CASSFGRLEQYF. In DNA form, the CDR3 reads TGTGCCAGCAGTTTTGGAAGACTCGAGCAGTACTTC.

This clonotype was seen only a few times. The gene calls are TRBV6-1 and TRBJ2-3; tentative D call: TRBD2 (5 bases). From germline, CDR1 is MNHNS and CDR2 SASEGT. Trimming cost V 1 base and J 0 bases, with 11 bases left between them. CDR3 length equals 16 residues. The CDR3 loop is CASSEGRGGSTDTQYF. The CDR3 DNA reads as TGTGCCAGCAGTGAAGGACGCGGAGGTAGCACAGATACGCAGTATTTT.

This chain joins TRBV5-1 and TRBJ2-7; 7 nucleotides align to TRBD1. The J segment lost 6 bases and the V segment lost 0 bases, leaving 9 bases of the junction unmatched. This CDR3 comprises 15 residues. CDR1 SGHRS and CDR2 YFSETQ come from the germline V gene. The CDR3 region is CASSLAVNRGSEQYF. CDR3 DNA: TGCGCCAGCAGCTTGGCCGTAAACAGGGGAAGCGAGCAGTACTTC. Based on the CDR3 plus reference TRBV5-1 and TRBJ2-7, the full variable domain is KAGVTQTPRYLIKTRGQQVTLSCSPISGHRSVSWYQQTPGQGLQFLFEYFSETQRNKGNFPGRFSGRQFSNSRSEMNVSTLELGDSALYLCASSLAVNRGSEQYFGPGTRLTVT.

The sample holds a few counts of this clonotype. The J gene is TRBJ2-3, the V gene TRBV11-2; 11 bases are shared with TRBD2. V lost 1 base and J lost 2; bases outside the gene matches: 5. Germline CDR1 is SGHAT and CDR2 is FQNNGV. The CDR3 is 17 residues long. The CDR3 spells CASSLALAGGTTDTQYF. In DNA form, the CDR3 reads TGTGCCAGCAGCTTAGCTTTAGCGGGGGGGACCACAGATACGCAGTATTTT.

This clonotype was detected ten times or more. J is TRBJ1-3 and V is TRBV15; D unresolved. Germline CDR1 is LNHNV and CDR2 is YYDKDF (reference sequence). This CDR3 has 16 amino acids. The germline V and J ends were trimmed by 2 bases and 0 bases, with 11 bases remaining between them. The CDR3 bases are TGTGCCACCAGCAGACACAGCGGGGACTCTGGAAACACCATATATTTT. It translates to CATSRHSGDSGNTIYF.

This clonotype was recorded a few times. CDR3 sequence: CASRNLGGDMTSTF. The CDR3 DNA reads as TGTGCCAGCAGGAACCTCGGGGGAGACATGACGAGCACCTTC. V gene TRBV6-1 combines with J gene TRBJ1-2, with D tentatively TRBD1 (5 bases). Germline-derived CDR1 and CDR2 are MNHNS and SASEGT. This CDR3 has 14 amino acids. Trimming cost V 6 bases and J 13 bases, with 24 bases left between them.

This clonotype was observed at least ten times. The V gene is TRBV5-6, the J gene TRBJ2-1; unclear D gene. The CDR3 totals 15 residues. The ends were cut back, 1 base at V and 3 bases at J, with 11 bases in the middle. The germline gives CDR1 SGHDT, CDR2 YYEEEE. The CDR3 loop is CASSLPGWRYNEQFF. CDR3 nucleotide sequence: TGTGCCAGCAGCTTGCCCGGGTGGCGCTACAATGAGCAGTTCTTC.

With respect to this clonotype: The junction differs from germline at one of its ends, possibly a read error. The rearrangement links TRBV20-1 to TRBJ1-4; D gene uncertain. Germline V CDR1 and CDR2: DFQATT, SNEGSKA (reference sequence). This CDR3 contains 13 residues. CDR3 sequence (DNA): TGCAGTGCCACCCGCAACGCGGAGGAAAAACTGTTCTTT. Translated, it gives CSATRNAEEKLFF.

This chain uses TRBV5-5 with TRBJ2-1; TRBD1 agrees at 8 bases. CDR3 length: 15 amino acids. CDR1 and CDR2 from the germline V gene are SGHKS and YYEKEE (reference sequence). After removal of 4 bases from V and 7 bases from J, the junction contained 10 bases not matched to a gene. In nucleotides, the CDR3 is TGTGCCAGCAGCCCGCGGGTGACAGGGGAAAATGAGCAGTTCTTC. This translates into CASSPRVTGENEQFF.

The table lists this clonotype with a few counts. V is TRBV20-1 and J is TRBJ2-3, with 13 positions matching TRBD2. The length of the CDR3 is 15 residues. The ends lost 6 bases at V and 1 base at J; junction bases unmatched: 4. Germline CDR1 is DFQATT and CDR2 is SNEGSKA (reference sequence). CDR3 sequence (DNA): TGCAGTGCCACTGGACTAGCGGGGGGCACAGATACGCAGTATTTT. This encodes CSATGLAGGTDTQYF.

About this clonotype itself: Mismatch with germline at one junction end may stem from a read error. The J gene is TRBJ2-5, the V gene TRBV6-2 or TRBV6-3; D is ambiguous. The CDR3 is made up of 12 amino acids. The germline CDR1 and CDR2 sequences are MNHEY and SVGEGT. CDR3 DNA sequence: TGTGCCAGCAGTCGGTGGGAAGAGGCCCAGTACTTC. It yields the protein CASSRWEEAQYF.

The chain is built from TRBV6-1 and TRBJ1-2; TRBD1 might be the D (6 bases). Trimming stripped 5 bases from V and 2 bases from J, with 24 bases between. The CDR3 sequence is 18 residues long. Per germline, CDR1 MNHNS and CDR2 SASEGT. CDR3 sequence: CASSTVRGHPVSNYGYTF. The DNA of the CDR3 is TGTGCCAGCAGTACAGTCCGGGGACATCCCGTTTCAAACTATGGCTACACCTTC.

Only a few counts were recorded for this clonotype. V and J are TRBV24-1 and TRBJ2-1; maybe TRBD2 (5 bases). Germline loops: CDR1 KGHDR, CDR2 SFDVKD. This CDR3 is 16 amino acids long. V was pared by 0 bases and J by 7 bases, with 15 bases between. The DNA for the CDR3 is TGTGCCACCAGTGATTTGCAAGAGCGGCCCAGAAATGAGCAGTTCTTC. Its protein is CATSDLQERPRNEQFF.

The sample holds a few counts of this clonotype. This chain's CDR3 is CAWMSRRNYGYTF. CDR3 nucleotides: TGTGCCTGGATGTCACGGCGGAACTATGGCTACACCTTC. The chain recombines TRBV30 with TRBJ1-2; no definite D call. The CDR3 runs 13 residues. Germline CDR1 is GTSNPN and CDR2 is SVGIG (reference sequence). V was pared by 4 bases and J by 2 bases, with 11 bases between. The variable domain in full, with the rest retrieved from reference TRBV30 and TRBJ1-2, is SQTIHQWPATLVQPVGSPLSLECTVEGTSNPNLYWYRQAAGRGLQLLFYSVGIGQISSEVPQNLSASRPQDRQFILSSKKLLLSDSGFYLCAWMSRRNYGYTFGSGTRLTVV.

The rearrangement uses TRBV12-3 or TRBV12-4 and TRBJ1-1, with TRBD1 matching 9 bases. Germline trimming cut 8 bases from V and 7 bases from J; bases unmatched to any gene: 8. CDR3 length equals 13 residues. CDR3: CASGPDRGHEAFF. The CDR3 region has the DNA TGTGCCAGCGGCCCGGACAGGGGCCATGAAGCTTTCTTT.